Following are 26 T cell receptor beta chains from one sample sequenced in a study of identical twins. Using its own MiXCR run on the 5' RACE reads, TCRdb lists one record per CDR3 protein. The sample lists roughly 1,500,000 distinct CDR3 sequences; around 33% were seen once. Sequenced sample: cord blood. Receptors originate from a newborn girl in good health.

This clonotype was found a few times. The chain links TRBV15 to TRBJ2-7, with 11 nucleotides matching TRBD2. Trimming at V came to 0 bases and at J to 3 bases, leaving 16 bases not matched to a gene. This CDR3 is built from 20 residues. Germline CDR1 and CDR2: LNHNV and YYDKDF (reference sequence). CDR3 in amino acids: CATSRDSLVLAGAPGYEQYF. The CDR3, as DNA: TGTGCCACCAGCAGAGATTCCCTTGTACTAGCGGGGGCCCCCGGCTACGAGCAGTACTTC. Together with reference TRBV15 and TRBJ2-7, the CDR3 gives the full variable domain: DAMVIQNPRYQVTQFGKPVTLSCSQTLNHNVMYWYQQKSSQAPKLLFHYYDKDFNNEADTPDNFQSRRPNTSFCFLDIRSPGLGDTAMYLCATSRDSLVLAGAPGYEQYFGPGTRLTVT.

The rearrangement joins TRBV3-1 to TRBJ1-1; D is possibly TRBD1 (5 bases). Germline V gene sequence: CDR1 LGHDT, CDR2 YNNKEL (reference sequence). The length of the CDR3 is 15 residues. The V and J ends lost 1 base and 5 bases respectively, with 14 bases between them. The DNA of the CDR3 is TGTGCCAGCAGCCAAGTTCGCGCGCGGGGGACTGAAGCTTTCTTT. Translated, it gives CASSQVRARGTEAFF.

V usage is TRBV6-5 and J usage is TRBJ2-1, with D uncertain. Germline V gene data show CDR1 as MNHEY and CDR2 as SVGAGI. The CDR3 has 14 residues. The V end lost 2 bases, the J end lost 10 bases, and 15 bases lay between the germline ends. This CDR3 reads CASSYARTTYEQFF. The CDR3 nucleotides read TGTGCCAGCAGTTACGCGAGGACGACCTACGAGCAGTTCTTC.

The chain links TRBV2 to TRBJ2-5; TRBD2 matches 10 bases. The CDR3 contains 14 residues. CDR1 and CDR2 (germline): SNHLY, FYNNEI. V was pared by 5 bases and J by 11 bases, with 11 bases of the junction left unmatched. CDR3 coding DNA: TGTGCCAGCAGTCCGGCTAGCGGGGGAAGAGAGCAGTACTTC. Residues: CASSPASGGREQYF.

The chain's CDR3 is CASRKGLAGATPKGYRETQYF. The CDR3 DNA sequence: TGTGCCAGCAGAAAGGGACTAGCGGGAGCGACCCCGAAGGGGTACCGAGAGACCCAGTACTTC. The V gene is TRBV12-3 or TRBV12-4, the J gene TRBJ2-5; 14 bases are shared with TRBD2. The CDR3 is 21 amino acids. The ends lost 6 bases at V and 4 bases at J; junction bases unmatched: 22.

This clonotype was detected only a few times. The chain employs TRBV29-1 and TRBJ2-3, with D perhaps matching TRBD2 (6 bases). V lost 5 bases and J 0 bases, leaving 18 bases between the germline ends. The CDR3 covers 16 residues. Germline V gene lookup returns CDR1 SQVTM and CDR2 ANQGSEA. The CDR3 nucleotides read TGCAGCGTTCCGCTAGCGCCAGATGGAAGCACAGATACGCAGTATTTT. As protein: CSVPLAPDGSTDTQYF.

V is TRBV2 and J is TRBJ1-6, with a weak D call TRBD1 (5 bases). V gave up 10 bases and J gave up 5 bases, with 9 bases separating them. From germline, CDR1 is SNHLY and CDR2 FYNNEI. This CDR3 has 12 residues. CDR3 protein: CATRDDNSPLHF. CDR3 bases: TGTGCCACCCGGGACGATAATTCACCCCTCCACTTT.

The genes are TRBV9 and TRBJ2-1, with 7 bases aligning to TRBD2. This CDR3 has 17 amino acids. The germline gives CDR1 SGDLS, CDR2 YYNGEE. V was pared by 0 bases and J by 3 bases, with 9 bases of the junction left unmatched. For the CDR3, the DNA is TGTGCCAGCAGCGTAGGGCCCCCCATAGCGGGCTACAATGAGCAGTTCTTC. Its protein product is CASSVGPPIAGYNEQFF.

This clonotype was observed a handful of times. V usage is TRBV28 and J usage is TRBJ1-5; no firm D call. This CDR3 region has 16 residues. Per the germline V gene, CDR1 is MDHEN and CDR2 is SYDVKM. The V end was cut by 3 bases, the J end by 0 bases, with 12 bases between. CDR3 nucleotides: TGTGCCAGCAGTTTCGTCGTGTTGAATAGCAATCAGCCCCAGCATTTT. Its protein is CASSFVVLNSNQPQHF.

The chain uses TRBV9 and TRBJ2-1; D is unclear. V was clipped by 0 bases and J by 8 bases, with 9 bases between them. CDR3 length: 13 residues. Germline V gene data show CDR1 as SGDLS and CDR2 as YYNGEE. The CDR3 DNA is TGTGCCAGCAGCGTAGATTGGGAATATGAGCAGTTCTTC. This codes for CASSVDWEYEQFF.

CDR3 bases: TGTGCCAGCAGTAATCGGACAGGCCCAGATACGCAGTATTTT. Encoded protein: CASSNRTGPDTQYF. This chain joins TRBV6-5 and TRBJ2-3; 7 bases map to TRBD1. J was trimmed by 4 bases and V by 5 bases; bases with no gene match: 6. The CDR3 runs 14 residues. Looked up from germline, CDR1 is MNHEY and CDR2 is SVGAGI.

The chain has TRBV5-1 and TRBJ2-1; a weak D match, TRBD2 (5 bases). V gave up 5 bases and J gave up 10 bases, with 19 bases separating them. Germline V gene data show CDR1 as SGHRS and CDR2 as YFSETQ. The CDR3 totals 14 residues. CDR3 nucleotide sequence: TGCGCCAGCAGTCTTCCAGCGGCAGCCAACGAGCAGTTCTTC. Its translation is CASSLPAAANEQFF.

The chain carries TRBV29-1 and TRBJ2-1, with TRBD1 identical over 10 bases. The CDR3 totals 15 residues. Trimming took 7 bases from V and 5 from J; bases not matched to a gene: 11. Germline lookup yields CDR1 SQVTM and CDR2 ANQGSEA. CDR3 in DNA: TGCAGCGAGCGATTTCCGGGACAGGGGCACAATGAGCAGTTCTTC. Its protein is CSERFPGQGHNEQFF.

In DNA form, the CDR3 reads TGCAGTGCTCAAACGGGACTTGCCTACAATGAGCAGTACTTC. Translated, it gives CSAQTGLAYNEQYF. This chain links TRBV20-1 with TRBJ2-1; D possibly corresponds to TRBD2 (6 bases). The last part of the DNA fits TRBJ2-7 better; the J call may be wrong. CDR1 DFQATT and CDR2 SNEGSKA come from the germline V gene (reference sequence). The CDR3 consists of 14 residues.

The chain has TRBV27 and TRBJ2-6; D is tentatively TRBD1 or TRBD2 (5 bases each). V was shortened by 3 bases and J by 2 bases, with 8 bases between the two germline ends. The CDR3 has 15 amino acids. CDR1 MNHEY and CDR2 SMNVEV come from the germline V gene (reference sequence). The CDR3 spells CASSFEGTGANVLTF. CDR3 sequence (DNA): TGTGCCAGCAGTTTCGAGGGGACTGGGGCCAACGTCCTGACTTTC.

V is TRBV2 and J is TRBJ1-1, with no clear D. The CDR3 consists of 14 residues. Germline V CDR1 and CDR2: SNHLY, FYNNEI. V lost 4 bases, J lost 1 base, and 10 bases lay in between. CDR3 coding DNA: TGTGCCAGCAGTGGAGGACTTCCGAACACTGAAGCTTTCTTT. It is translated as CASSGGLPNTEAFF.

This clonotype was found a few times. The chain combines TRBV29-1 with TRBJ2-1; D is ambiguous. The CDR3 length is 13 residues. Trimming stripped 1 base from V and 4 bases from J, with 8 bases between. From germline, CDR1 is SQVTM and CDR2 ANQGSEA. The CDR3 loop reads CSVEGTGYNEQFF. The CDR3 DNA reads TGCAGCGTTGAAGGTACCGGATACAATGAGCAGTTCTTC.

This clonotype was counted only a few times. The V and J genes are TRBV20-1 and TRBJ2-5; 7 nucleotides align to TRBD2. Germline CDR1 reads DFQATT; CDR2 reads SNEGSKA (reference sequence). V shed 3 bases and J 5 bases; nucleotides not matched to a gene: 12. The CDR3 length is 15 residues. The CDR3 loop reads CSARDWGRATETQYF. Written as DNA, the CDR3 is TGCAGTGCTAGGGATTGGGGGAGGGCCACGGAGACCCAGTACTTC.

CDR3 protein: CASNPTWTGYTF. CDR3 DNA: TGTGCCAGCAATCCGACATGGACTGGCTACACCTTC. The gene calls are TRBV6-4 and TRBJ1-2; no reliable D call. V was shortened by 7 bases and J by 7 bases, with 13 bases between the two germline ends. This CDR3 is 12 amino acids long. Germline CDR1 MRHNA, CDR2 SNTAGT.

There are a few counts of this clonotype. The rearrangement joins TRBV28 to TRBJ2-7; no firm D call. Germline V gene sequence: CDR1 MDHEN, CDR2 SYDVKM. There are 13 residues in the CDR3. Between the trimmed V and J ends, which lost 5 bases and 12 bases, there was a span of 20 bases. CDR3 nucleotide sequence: TGTGCCAGCAGTGTCCTGTCGGCCAAGGAAAGGTACTTC. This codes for CASSVLSAKERYF.

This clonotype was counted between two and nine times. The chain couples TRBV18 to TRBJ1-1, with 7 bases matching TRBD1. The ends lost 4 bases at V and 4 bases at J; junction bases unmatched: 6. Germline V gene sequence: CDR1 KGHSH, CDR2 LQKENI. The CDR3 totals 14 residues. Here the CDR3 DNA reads TGTGCCAGCTCACGACAGGGAGAGAGCACTGAAGCTTTCTTT. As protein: CASSRQGESTEAFF.

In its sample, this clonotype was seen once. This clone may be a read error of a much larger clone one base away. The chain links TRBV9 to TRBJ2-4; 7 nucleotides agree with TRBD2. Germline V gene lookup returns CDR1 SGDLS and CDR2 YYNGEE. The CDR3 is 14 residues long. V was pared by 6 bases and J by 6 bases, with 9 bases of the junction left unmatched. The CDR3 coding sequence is TGTGCCAGCATCAGAGGACTAGAGGGAAACATTCAGTACTTC. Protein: CASIRGLEGNIQYF.

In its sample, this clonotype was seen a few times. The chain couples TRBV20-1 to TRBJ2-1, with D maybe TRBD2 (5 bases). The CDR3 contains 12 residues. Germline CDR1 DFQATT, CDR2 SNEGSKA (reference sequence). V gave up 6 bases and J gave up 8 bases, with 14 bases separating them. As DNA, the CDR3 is TGCAGTGCCTCAAGGACTGGAGATGAGCAGTTCTTC. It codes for CSASRTGDEQFF.

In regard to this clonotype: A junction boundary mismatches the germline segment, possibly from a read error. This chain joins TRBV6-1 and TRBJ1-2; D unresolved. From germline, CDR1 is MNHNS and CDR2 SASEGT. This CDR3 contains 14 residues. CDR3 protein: CASSEQRANHGYTF. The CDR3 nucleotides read TGTGCCAGCAGTGAACAGAGAGCTAACCATGGCTACACCTTC.

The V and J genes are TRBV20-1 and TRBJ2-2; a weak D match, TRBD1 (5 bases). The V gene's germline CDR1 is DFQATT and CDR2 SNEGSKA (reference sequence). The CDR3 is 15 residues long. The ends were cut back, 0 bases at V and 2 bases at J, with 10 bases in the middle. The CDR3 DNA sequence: TGCAGTGCTAGAGATTCAGACAGCAACACCGGGGAGCTGTTTTTT. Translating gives CSARDSDSNTGELFF.

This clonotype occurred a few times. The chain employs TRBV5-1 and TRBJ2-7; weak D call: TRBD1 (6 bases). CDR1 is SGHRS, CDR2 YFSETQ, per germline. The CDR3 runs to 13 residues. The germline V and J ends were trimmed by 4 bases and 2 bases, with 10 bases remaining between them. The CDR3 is CASSDRPTYEQYF. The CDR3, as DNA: TGCGCCAGCAGCGACAGGCCTACCTACGAGCAGTACTTC.